This TCR beta chain emerged from a study of blood T cell repertoires in COVID-19. As for the study in general: T cells, B-cell-depleted T cells, or PBMCs supplied cDNA or gDNA.

In the authors' methods: Reference gene primer amplification gave estimated nucleated cell counts. Using immunoSEQ multiplex PCR, the repertoire was profiled, and TCRdb retains in-frame clones only, with some absent. The V and J calls and the clone size are those of that table, but D and trimming were determined from the DNA. The profile shows around 81,000 clones, 60% to 80% of them singletons. CDR3 size: 12 residues. Germline lookup yields CDR1 MDHEN and CDR2 SYDVKM. Trimming left V 5 bases short and J 6 bases short, with 11 bases between. This TCR was recovered from a human donor in a cohort sampled during active COVID-19. Sequencing was carried out using peripheral blood. The genes are TRBV28 and TRBJ2-7, with D maybe TRBD1 (6 bases). In DNA form, the CDR3 reads TGTGCCAGCAGTCCAGGGGTTCTCGAGCAGTACTTC. Translated: CASSPGVLEQYF.